This T cell receptor beta chain was sequenced in a study of PD-1 blockade in classical Hodgkin lymphoma. As to time point: cycle 4 day 1 (C4D1), after five to seven weeks of nivolumab. There was relapse after autologous stem cell transplantation in every patient, and there was variation in brentuximab vedotin exposure. Germline V gives CDR1 SGHDT, CDR2 YYEEEE. Trimming removed 2 bases at V and 3 bases at J, with 12 bases between. This CDR3 spans 15 amino acids. This clone was observed once. Generated by immunoSEQ multiplex PCR, the TCRdb table keeps only in-frame clones and is missing some. The table includes approximately 96,000 clones, roughly 91% detected once.

The sample in question was peripheral blood mononuclear cells (PBMCs), obtained before the fourth cycle of nivolumab. The chain carries TRBV5-6 and TRBJ1-5; no definite D call. This TCR came from a human donor with classical Hodgkin lymphoma. In DNA form, the CDR3 reads TGTGCCAGCAGCTTAACTCACAGCTACAATCAGCCCCAGCATTTT. It encodes CASSLTHSYNQPQHF.